This TCR beta chain stems from a study of CD8+CD57+ T cells in acquired aplastic anemia. TCR beta VDJ combinations and CDR3 sequences were profiled from genomic DNA. MiXCR, run by TCRdb on the reads, gives a single entry per CDR3 protein. The table shows roughly 190,000 distinct CDR3 sequences, with just under 50% occurring only once. This clonotype was counted at least ten times. Germline CDR1 SGHAT, CDR2 FQNNGV. The CDR3 has 18 residues. Unmatched junction bases numbered 11, after V lost 6 bases and J lost 2 bases. Patients included in sequencing had previously demonstrated CD8+CD57+ cell expansion by flow cytometry.

The rearrangement joins TRBV11-2 to TRBJ2-1, with 12 nucleotides matching TRBD2. Sequencing input: sorted CD4+, CD8+, or CD8+CD57+ T cells (not recorded which) from PBMCs. The TCR comes from a human donor with aplastic anemia. CDR3 residues: CASSTRLAGDGAYNEQFF. CDR3 nucleotides: TGTGCCAGCAGTACAAGACTAGCGGGAGACGGCGCCTACAATGAGCAGTTCTTC.